This note documents a single T cell receptor beta chain sequence. What it binds is unknown. The sample belongs to a study of blood T cells in healthy people across ages. Points from the study as a whole: Because sorting was not performed, PBMCs prevented conclusive naive versus antigen-experienced comparison. Diversity of TCR beta per million T cells declined in a roughly linear way with age.

Total RNA, at least 5.5 micrograms per sample, came from PBMCs. The use of a sample-barcoded 5' primer and a J-beta primer mix characterized a second PCR of roughly 6 to 11 cycles. TCRdb processed the 5' RACE reads anew with MiXCR; each CDR3 protein has one entry. The sample lists 950,000 to 1,200,000 distinct CDR3 sequences; roughly two fifths were seen once. This CDR3 spans 15 amino acids. The trim removed 2 bases at V and 7 bases at J, leaving 6 bases unmatched. Germline V CDR1 and CDR2: MNHEY, SVGEGT. The sequence was collected from a young man in good health. V and J are TRBV6-2 or TRBV6-3 and TRBJ2-1; 9 bases are a match to TRBD2. Sequencing used blood. CDR3 bases: TGTGCCAGCAGTTACGGGACTAGCCGCCTTAATGAGCAGTTCTTC. Residues: CASSYGTSRLNEQFF.